The 12 T cell receptor beta chains below come from one sample, sequenced in a study of blood T cell repertoires in COVID-19. TCRdb's copy holds only in-frame clones and misses some; the assay was immunoSEQ multiplex PCR. The sample lists 230,000 or so clones; over 75% were seen once. The sample comprised peripheral blood. The receptors originated from a man between 40 and 49 years old with active or convalescent COVID-19.

The V gene is TRBV18, the J gene TRBJ2-7; D ambiguous. From germline, CDR1 is KGHSH and CDR2 LQKENI. Deletions cut 6 bases from V and 3 bases from J, with 9 bases between. The CDR3 consists of 12 residues. CDR3 residues: CASSRDDYEQYF. CDR3 coding DNA: TGTGCCAGCTCCCGCGATGACTACGAGCAGTACTTC.

V gene TRBV7-3 combines with J gene TRBJ2-1, with 7 bases lining up with TRBD2. Trimming removed 5 bases from V and 6 bases from J; junction bases left unmatched: 10. The CDR3 totals 15 residues. CDR1 and CDR2 (germline): SGHTA, FQGTGA. The CDR3 DNA sequence: TGTGCCAGCAGCCTCGGACTAGAATTTCCCAATGAGCAGTTCTTC. Its translation is CASSLGLEFPNEQFF. The full variable domain, its missing parts supplied by reference TRBV7-3 and TRBJ2-1, is GAGVSQTPSNKVTEKGKYVELRCDPISGHTALYWYRQSLGQGPEFLIYFQGTGAADDSGLPNDRFFAVRPEGSVSTLKIQRTERGDSAVYLCASSLGLEFPNEQFFGPGTRLTVL.

This sequence joins TRBV19 and TRBJ1-6; TRBD1 is a possible D gene (6 bases). V dropped 2 bases and J dropped 10 bases, with 18 bases sitting between them. CDR1 and CDR2 from the germline V gene are LNHDA and SQIVND (reference sequence). The CDR3 has 16 amino acids. CDR3 amino acids: CASSIYRTGNESPLHF. In nucleotides, the CDR3 is TGTGCCAGTAGTATATACCGCACAGGGAATGAATCACCCCTCCACTTT. Filled out from reference TRBV19 and TRBJ1-6, the complete variable domain reads DGGITQSPKYLFRKEGQNVTLSCEQNLNHDAMYWYRQDPGQGLRLIYYSQIVNDFQKGDIAEGYSVSREKKESFPLTVTSAQKNPTAFYLCASSIYRTGNESPLHFGNGTRLTVT.

This chain uses TRBV6-5 with TRBJ1-1; D is perhaps TRBD1 (5 bases). The length of the CDR3 is 15 residues. CDR1 and CDR2 (germline): MNHEY, SVGAGI. Trimming pared 2 bases from V and 5 bases from J, leaving 15 bases between. CDR3 amino acids: CASSYAARGGTEAFF. In DNA, the CDR3 is TGTGCCAGCAGTTACGCCGCCCGGGGGGGTACTGAAGCTTTCTTT.

This clone was picked up one time. The V and J genes are TRBV6-5 and TRBJ1-6; a weak D match, TRBD1 (5 bases). The CDR3 contains 16 residues. V was trimmed by 0 bases and J by 6 bases, leaving 12 bases between them. Germline CDR1 is MNHEY and CDR2 is SVGAGI. CDR3 region: CASSYSRGWANSPLHF. The CDR3 DNA reads TGTGCCAGCAGTTACTCGCGGGGGTGGGCTAATTCACCCCTCCACTTT.

The V gene is TRBV14, the J gene TRBJ1-3; unclear D gene. In germline, CDR1 is SGHDN, CDR2 FVKESK. The CDR3 runs 14 residues. The V and J ends lost 4 bases and 0 bases respectively, with 7 bases between them. The CDR3: CASSLPSSGNTIYF. The CDR3 DNA reads as TGTGCCAGCAGCCTTCCGAGCTCTGGAAACACCATATATTTT.

The chain has TRBV4-2 and TRBJ1-2; 11 nucleotides line up with TRBD1. V dropped 1 base and J dropped 6; count of bases not matched to a gene: 4. CDR1 LGHNA and CDR2 YNFKEQ come from the germline V gene. The length of the CDR3 is 15 residues. The CDR3 DNA follows: TGTGCCAGCAGCCAAGCCGGACAGGGGGCGAATGGCTACACCTTC. This gives the protein CASSQAGQGANGYTF.

The chain combines TRBV6-5 with TRBJ1-4; 10 bases agree with TRBD1. The V gene end was trimmed by 4 bases and the J gene end by 11 bases; junction bases not matched to a gene: 10. The germline gives CDR1 MNHEY, CDR2 SVGAGI. The CDR3 has 15 amino acids. The CDR3 sequence is CASSFSDRGRGKLFF. The CDR3 DNA is TGTGCCAGCAGTTTTTCCGACAGGGGGCGCGGGAAACTGTTTTTT.

The CDR3 here is CAWSEGQTHTEAFF. The CDR3 DNA sequence: TGTGCCTGGAGTGAGGGGCAGACGCACACTGAAGCTTTCTTT. V usage is TRBV30 and J usage is TRBJ1-1; tentative D call: TRBD1 (5 bases). Germline CDR1 GTSNPN, CDR2 SVGIG (reference sequence). This CDR3 is 14 amino acids long. V lost 1 base, J lost 3 bases, and 12 bases lay in between.

V usage is TRBV19 and J usage is TRBJ2-2, with D perhaps matching TRBD1 (5 bases). Trimming stripped 8 bases from V and 6 bases from J, with 13 bases between. The CDR3 consists of 13 residues. In germline, CDR1 is LNHDA, CDR2 SQIVND (reference sequence). This chain's CDR3 is CASGAGYAGELFF. In DNA, the CDR3 is TGTGCCAGTGGGGCAGGGTATGCCGGGGAGCTGTTTTTT.

V usage is TRBV27 and J usage is TRBJ1-2; the match to TRBD1 covers 7 bases. Germline CDR1 MNHEY, CDR2 SMNVEV (reference sequence). The CDR3 covers 13 residues. After removal of 5 bases from V and 6 bases from J, the junction contained 6 bases not matched to a gene. CDR3 coding DNA: TGTGCCAGCAGTCTAGATACAGGGGATGGCTACACCTTC. It is translated as CASSLDTGDGYTF.

The rearrangement joins TRBV18 to TRBJ1-1; D is ambiguous. Germline V gene data show CDR1 as KGHSH and CDR2 as LQKENI. CDR3 length: 13 amino acids. V was shortened by 7 bases and J by 1 base, with 10 bases between the two germline ends. In DNA form, the CDR3 reads TGTGCCAGCTTGGAGCGACCGAACACTGAAGCTTTCTTT. As protein: CASLERPNTEAFF.